These 9 T cell receptor beta chains originate from one sample sequenced in a study of blood T cell repertoires in COVID-19. Produced via immunoSEQ multiplex PCR; TCRdb's table is partial and in-frame only. This table has some 180,000 clones, 80% to 90% appearing once. The specimen was peripheral blood. All receptors derive from a woman aged 70-85 years who had recovered from COVID-19.

This chain connects TRBV5-4 to TRBJ1-1; D ambiguous. The V gene's germline CDR1 is SGHNT and CDR2 YYREEE (reference sequence). The V and J ends lost 4 bases and 6 bases respectively, with 7 bases between them. CDR3 length: 11 residues. Written as DNA, the CDR3 is TGTGCCAGCAGCGCGCTCTCTGAAGCTTTCTTT. As protein: CASSALSEAFF.

This chain connects TRBV25-1 to TRBJ2-4, with 16 bases matching TRBD2. The germline CDR1 and CDR2 sequences are MGHDK and SYGVNS. J was trimmed by 7 bases and V by 4 bases; bases with no gene match: 4. The CDR3 runs 16 residues. CDR3 DNA sequence: TGTGCCAGCAGTGCCGGGACTAGCGGGAGGGGTAACATTCAGTACTTC. Translating gives CASSAGTSGRGNIQYF.

The rearrangement links TRBV3-1 (or the pseudogene TRBV3-2) to TRBJ2-1, with TRBD2 identical over 10 bases. The CDR3 is 16 amino acids. In germline, CDR1 is LGHDT, CDR2 YNNKEL (reference sequence). J gave up 4 bases and V 4 bases, and 7 bases lay outside the gene matches. The chain's CDR3 is CASSRGLAGAYNEQFF. The DNA for the CDR3 is TGTGCCAGCAGCCGTGGGCTAGCGGGGGCTTACAATGAGCAGTTCTTC.

The rearrangement joins TRBV5-1 to TRBJ2-2; the match to TRBD2 covers 11 bases. CDR1 and CDR2 from the germline V gene are SGHRS and YFSETQ. This CDR3 is built from 17 residues. V shed 0 bases and J 4 bases; nucleotides not matched to a gene: 5. The CDR3 spells CASSLGSLAGGTGELFF. CDR3 bases: TGCGCCAGCAGCTTGGGGTCCCTAGCGGGAGGCACCGGGGAGCTGTTTTTT.

The chain uses TRBV30 and TRBJ2-5; D is possibly TRBD2 (5 bases). Germline CDR1 is GTSNPN and CDR2 is SVGIG (reference sequence). The germline V and J ends were trimmed by 5 bases and 7 bases, with 17 bases remaining between them. CDR3 length: 13 amino acids. This CDR3 reads CAWALGLAGTQYF. CDR3 nucleotide sequence: TGTGCCTGGGCCCTGGGTTTGGCGGGGACCCAGTACTTC.

The chain employs TRBV21-1 and TRBJ1-5. TRBV21-1 constitutes a pseudogene. The CDR3 runs 13 residues. CDR3 sequence reads: CASSKGGGQPQHF. In DNA form, the CDR3 reads TGTGCCAGCAGCAAAGGGGGGGGACAGCCCCAGCATTTT.

This chain connects TRBV5-4 to TRBJ2-1, with 8 bases fitting TRBD2. The V segment lost 2 bases and the J segment 8 bases; nucleotides outside the gene matches: 6. The CDR3 has 14 amino acids. CDR1 and CDR2 (germline): SGHNT, YYREEE (reference sequence). The CDR3 region is CASSFPGGRDEQFF. The CDR3 bases are TGTGCCAGCAGCTTTCCGGGAGGGCGGGATGAGCAGTTCTTC.

The chain links TRBV5-1 to TRBJ2-2, with D possibly matching TRBD1 (5 bases). There are 15 residues in the CDR3. The V gene lost 3 bases and the J gene lost 0 bases, with 9 bases spanning the gap. Germline loops: CDR1 SGHRS, CDR2 YFSETQ. The CDR3 sequence is CASSWTHANTGELFF. DNA of the CDR3: TGCGCCAGCAGCTGGACACACGCGAACACCGGGGAGCTGTTTTTT.

As concerns this clone: One end of the junction does not line up with germline, which may come from a read error. V and J are TRBV7-9 and TRBJ1-1; D call uncertain. Germline loops: CDR1 SEHNR, CDR2 FQNEAQ (reference sequence). This CDR3 has 13 amino acids. This chain's CDR3 is CASTLLRGTEAFF. The CDR3 DNA is TGTGCCAGCACCTTACTCCGGGGCACTGAAGCTTTCTTT.